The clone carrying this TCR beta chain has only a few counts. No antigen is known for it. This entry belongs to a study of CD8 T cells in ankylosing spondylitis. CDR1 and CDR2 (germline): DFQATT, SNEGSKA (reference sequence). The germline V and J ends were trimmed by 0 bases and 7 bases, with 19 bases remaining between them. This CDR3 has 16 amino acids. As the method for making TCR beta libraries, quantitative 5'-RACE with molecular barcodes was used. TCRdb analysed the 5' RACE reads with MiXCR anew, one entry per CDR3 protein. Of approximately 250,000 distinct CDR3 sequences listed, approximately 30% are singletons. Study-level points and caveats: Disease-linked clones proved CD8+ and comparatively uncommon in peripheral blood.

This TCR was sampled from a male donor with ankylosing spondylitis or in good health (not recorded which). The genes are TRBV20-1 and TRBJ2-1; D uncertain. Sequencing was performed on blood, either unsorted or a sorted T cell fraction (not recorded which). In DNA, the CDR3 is TGCAGTGCTAGAGATTTGCGGAGCGCAAACTGGAATGAGCAGTTCTTC. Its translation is CSARDLRSANWNEQFF.